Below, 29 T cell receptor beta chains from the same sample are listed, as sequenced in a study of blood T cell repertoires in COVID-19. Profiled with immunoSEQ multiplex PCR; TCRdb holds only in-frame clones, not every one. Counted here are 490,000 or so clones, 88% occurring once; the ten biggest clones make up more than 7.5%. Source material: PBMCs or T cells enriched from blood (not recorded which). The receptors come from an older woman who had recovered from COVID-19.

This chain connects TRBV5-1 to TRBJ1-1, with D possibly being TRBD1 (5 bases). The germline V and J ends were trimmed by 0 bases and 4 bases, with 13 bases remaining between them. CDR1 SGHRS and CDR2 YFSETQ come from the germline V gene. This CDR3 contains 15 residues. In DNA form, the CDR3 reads TGCGCCAGCAGCTTGGTCCAGCGGGGGGTCACTGAAGCTTTCTTT. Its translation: CASSLVQRGVTEAFF.

The CDR3: CASSMVGTGGRGNQPQHF. The CDR3 DNA is TGTGCCAGTAGTATGGTCGGGACAGGGGGCCGCGGCAATCAGCCCCAGCATTTT. The chain uses TRBV19 and TRBJ1-5; the match to TRBD1 covers 12 bases. V lost 3 bases and J lost 2; bases outside the gene matches: 8. The CDR3 covers 18 residues. CDR1 and CDR2 (germline): LNHDA, SQIVND (reference sequence).

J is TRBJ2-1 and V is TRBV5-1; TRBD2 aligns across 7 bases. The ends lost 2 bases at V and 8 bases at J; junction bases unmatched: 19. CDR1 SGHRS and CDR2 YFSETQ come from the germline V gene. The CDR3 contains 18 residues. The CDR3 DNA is TGCGCCAGCAGCTTAGCGGGGCCCGGAAGGGGCGTAGGGGATGAGCAGTTCTTC. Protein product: CASSLAGPGRGVGDEQFF. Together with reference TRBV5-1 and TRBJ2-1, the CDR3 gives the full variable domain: KAGVTQTPRYLIKTRGQQVTLSCSPISGHRSVSWYQQTPGQGLQFLFEYFSETQRNKGNFPGRFSGRQFSNSRSEMNVSTLELGDSALYLCASSLAGPGRGVGDEQFFGPGTRLTVL.

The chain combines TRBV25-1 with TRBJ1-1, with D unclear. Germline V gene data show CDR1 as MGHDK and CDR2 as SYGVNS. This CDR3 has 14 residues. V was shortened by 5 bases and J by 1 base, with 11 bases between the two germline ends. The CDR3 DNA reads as TGTGCCAGCAGTCTTCTATCCGGGAACACTGAAGCTTTCTTT. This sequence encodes CASSLLSGNTEAFF.

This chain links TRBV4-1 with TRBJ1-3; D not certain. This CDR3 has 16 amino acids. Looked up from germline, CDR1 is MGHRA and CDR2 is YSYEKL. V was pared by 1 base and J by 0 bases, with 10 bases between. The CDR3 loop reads CASSQGRANSGNTIYF. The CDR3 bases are TGCGCCAGCAGCCAAGGGAGGGCAAACTCTGGAAACACCATATATTTT.

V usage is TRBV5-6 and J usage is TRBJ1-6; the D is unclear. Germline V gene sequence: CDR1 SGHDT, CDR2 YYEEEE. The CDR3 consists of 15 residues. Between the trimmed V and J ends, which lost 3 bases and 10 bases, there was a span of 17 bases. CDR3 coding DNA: TGTGCCAGCAGCTCCTGGGCTAACCCGGGGTCACCCCTCCACTTT. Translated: CASSSWANPGSPLHF.

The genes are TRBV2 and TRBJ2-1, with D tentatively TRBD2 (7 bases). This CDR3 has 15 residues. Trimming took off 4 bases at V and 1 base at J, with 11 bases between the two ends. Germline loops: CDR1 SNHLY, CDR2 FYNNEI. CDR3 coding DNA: TGTGCCAGCAGTGGGGGGGGCCGGTCCTACAATGAGCAGTTCTTC. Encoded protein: CASSGGGRSYNEQFF.

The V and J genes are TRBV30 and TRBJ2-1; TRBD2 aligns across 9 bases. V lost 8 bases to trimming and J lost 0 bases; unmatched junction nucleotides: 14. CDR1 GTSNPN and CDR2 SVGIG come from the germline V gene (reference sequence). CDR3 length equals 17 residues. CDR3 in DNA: TGTGCCGCTGCCCGTCTAGCGGGGCCTAGCTCCTACAATGAGCAGTTCTTC. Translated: CAAARLAGPSSYNEQFF.

The CDR3 reads CASSLGIGTEAFF. In DNA, the CDR3 is TGCGCCAGCAGCTTGGGTATCGGCACTGAAGCTTTCTTT. The chain joins TRBV5-1 to TRBJ1-1, with D unclear. Trimming cost V 0 bases and J 4 bases, with 7 bases left between them. In germline, CDR1 is SGHRS, CDR2 YFSETQ. The CDR3 has 13 residues.

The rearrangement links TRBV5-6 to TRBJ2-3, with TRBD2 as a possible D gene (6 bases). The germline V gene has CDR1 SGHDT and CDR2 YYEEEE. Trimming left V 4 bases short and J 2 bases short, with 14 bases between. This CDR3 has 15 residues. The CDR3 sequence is CASSPGRTITDTQYF. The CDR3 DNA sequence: TGTGCCAGCAGCCCCGGACGGACTATCACAGATACGCAGTATTTT. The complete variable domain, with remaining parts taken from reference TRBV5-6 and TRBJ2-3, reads DAGVTQSPTHLIKTRGQQVTLRCSPKSGHDTVSWYQQALGQGPQFIFQYYEEEERQRGNFPDRFSGHQFPNYSSELNVNALLLGDSALYLCASSPGRTITDTQYFGPGTRLTVL.

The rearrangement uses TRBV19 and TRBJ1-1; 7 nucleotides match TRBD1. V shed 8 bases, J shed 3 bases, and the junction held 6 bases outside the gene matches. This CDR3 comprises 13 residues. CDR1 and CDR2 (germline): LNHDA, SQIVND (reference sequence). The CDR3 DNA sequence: TGTGCCAGTGCCGCAGACAGGGACACTGAAGCTTTCTTT. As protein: CASAADRDTEAFF.

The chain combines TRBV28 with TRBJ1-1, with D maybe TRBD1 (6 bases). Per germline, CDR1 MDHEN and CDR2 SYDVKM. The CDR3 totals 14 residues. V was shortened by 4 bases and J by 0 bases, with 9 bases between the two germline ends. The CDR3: CASSSRGLNTEAFF. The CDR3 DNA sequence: TGTGCCAGCAGTTCCAGGGGCCTGAACACTGAAGCTTTCTTT.

The CDR3 bases are TGTGCCAGCAGCCATACGCAGCGGGGGGGCCTCAACAATGAGCAGTTCTTC. It is translated as CASSHTQRGGLNNEQFF. The chain joins TRBV3-1 (or the pseudogene TRBV3-2) to TRBJ2-1; 10 nucleotides line up with TRBD2. Germline values: CDR1 LGHDT, CDR2 YNNKEL (reference sequence). CDR3 length: 17 amino acids. With V trimmed by 3 bases and J by 5 bases, 10 bases remained unmatched.

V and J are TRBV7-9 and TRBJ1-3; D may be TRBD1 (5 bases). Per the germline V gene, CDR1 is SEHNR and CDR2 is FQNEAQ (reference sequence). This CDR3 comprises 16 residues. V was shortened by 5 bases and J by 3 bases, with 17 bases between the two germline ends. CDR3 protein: CASSQPGEAFGNTIYF. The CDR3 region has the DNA TGTGCCAGCAGCCAGCCGGGGGAAGCCTTTGGAAACACCATATATTTT. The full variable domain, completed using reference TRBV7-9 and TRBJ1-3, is DTGVSQNPRHKITKRGQNVTFRCDPISEHNRLYWYRQTLGQGPEFLTYFQNEAQLEKSRLLSDRFSAERPKGSFSTLEIQRTEQGDSAMYLCASSQPGEAFGNTIYFGEGSWLTVV.

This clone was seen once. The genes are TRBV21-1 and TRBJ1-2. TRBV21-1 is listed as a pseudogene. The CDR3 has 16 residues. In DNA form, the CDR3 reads TGTGCCAGCAGCAAAACCGCGGGGGGAGCTAACTATGGCTACACCTTC. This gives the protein CASSKTAGGANYGYTF.

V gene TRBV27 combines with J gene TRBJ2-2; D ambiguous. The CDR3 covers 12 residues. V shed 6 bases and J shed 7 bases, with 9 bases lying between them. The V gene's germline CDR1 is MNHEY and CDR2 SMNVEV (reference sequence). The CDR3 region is CASRATFGELFF. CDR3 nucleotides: TGTGCCAGCAGGGCGACTTTCGGGGAGCTGTTTTTT.

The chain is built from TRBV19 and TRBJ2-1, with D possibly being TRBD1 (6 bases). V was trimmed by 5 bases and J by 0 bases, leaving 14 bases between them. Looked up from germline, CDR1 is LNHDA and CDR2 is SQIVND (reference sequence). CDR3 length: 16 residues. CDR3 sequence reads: CASSPDRDISYNEQFF. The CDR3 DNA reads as TGTGCCAGTAGTCCGGACCGGGACATCTCCTACAATGAGCAGTTCTTC.

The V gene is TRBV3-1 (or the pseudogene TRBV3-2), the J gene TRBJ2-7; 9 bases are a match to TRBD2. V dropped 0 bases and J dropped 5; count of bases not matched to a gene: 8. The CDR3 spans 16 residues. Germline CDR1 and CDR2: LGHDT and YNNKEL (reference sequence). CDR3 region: CASSQERRGGRDEQYF. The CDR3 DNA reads TGTGCCAGCAGCCAAGAGCGGCGGGGGGGCCGCGACGAGCAGTACTTC.

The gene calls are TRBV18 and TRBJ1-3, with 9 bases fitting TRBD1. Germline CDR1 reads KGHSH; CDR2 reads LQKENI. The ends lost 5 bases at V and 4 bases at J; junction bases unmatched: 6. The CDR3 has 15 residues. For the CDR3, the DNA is TGTGCCAGCTCATCTCGGACAGGGGTGGGAAACACCATATATTTT. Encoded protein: CASSSRTGVGNTIYF. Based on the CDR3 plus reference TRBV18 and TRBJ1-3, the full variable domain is NAGVMQNPRHLVRRRGQEARLRCSPMKGHSHVYWYRQLPEEGLKFMVYLQKENIIDESGMPKERFSAEFPKEGPSILRIQQVVRGDSAAYFCASSSRTGVGNTIYFGEGSWLTVV.

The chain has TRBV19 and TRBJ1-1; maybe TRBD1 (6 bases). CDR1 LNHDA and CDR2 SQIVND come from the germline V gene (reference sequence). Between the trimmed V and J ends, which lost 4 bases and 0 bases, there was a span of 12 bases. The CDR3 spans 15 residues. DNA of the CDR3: TGTGCCAGTAGTACCCTTACAGGGCTGAACACTGAAGCTTTCTTT. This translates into CASSTLTGLNTEAFF.

In nucleotides, the CDR3 is TGTGCCAGCACCGGGACTTCCACAGATACGCAGTATTTT. It encodes CASTGTSTDTQYF. The chain carries TRBV27 and TRBJ2-3; D is perhaps TRBD2 (6 bases). CDR1 is MNHEY and CDR2 is SMNVEV in the germline V gene (reference sequence). CDR3 length equals 13 residues. V gave up 7 bases and J gave up 2 bases, with 10 bases separating them.

Written as DNA, the CDR3 is TGTGCCAGCAGCCTAAATCCGGGACAGGGGAAAAAACTGTTTTTT. Translated: CASSLNPGQGKKLFF. The V and J genes are TRBV3-1 (or the pseudogene TRBV3-2) and TRBJ1-4, with TRBD1 matching over 10 bases. Germline V lookup: CDR1 LGHDT, CDR2 YNNKEL (reference sequence). This CDR3 contains 15 residues. V lost 4 bases and J lost 9; bases outside the gene matches: 8.

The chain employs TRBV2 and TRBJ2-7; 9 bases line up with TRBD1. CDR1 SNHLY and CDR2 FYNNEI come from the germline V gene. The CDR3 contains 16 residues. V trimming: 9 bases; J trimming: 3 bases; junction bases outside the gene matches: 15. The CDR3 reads CARRLPTGTGFYEQYV. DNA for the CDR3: TGTGCCAGAAGGCTACCGACCGGGACAGGGTTCTACGAGCAGTACGTC.

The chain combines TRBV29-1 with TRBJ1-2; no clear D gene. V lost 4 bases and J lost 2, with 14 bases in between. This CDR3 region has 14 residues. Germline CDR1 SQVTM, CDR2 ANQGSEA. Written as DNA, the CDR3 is TGCAGCGTTGTAGGTCAGGCGACCAACTATGGCTACACCTTC. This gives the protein CSVVGQATNYGYTF. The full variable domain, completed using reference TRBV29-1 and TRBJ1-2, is SAVISQKPSRDICQRGTSLTIQCQVDSQVTMMFWYRQQPGQSLTLIATANQGSEATYESGFVIDKFPISRPNLTFSTLTVSNMSPEDSSIYLCSVVGQATNYGYTFGSGTRLTVV.

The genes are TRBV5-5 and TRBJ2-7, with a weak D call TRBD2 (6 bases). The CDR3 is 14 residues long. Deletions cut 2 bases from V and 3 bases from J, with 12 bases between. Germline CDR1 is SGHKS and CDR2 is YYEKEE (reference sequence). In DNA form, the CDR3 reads TGTGCCAGCAGCTTCGCCACGGGAGTCTACGAGCAGTACGTC. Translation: CASSFATGVYEQYV.

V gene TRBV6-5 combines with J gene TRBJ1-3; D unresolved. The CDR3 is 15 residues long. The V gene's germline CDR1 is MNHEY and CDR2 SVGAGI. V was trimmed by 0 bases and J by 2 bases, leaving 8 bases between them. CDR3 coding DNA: TGTGCCAGCAGTTACTCGGGAGCGGCTGGAAACACCATATATTTT. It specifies CASSYSGAAGNTIYF.

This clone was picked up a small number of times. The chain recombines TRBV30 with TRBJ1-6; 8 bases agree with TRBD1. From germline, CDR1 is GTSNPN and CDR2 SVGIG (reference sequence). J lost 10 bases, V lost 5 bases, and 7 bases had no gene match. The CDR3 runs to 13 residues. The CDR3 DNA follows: TGTGCCTGGGGGACAGGAATTGACTCACCCCTCCACTTT. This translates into CAWGTGIDSPLHF.

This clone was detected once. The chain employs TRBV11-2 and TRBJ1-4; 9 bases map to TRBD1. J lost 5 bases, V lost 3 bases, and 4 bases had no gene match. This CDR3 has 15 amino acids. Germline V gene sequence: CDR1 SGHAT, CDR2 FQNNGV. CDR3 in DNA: TGTGCCAGCAGCTTCCGGGACAGGGAAAATGAAAAACTGTTTTTT. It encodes CASSFRDRENEKLFF.

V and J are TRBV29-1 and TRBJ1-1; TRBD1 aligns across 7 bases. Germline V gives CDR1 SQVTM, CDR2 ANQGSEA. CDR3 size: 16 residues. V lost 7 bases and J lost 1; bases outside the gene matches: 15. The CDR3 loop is CSAKLQGSGTNTEAFF. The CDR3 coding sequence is TGCAGCGCGAAGCTACAGGGGTCAGGAACGAACACTGAAGCTTTCTTT.